The present T cell receptor beta chain was sequenced within a study of cytomegalovirus exposure and HLA in healthy donors. Study-wide results and limits: The authors confirmed in vitro that three CMV-associated chains were specific for CMV antigens. In a later analysis, HLA-C alleles had the fewest associated TCRs, DRB1 alleles the most.

On this clone: Its antigen is not identified.

Germline loops: CDR1 SEHNR, CDR2 FQNEAQ (reference sequence). The CDR3 length is 14 residues. With 1 base removed from V and 1 base from J, the gap between germline ends came to 6 bases. Primers included in the PCR were 60 Vbeta and 13 Jbeta primers. The protocol was immunoSEQ multiplex PCR, while the TCRdb copy is restricted to in-frame clones and leaves out a portion. The data show about 89,000 clones, approximately 71% seen once. The sequence was collected from a man aged 25-45 years in good health and CMV-seronegative. This rearrangement joins TRBV7-9 to TRBJ2-3; D is unresolved. Sequencing was performed on PBMCs. CDR3 sequence reads: CASSLGTGTDTQYF. The CDR3, as DNA: TGTGCCAGCAGCTTAGGAACAGGCACAGATACGCAGTATTTT.